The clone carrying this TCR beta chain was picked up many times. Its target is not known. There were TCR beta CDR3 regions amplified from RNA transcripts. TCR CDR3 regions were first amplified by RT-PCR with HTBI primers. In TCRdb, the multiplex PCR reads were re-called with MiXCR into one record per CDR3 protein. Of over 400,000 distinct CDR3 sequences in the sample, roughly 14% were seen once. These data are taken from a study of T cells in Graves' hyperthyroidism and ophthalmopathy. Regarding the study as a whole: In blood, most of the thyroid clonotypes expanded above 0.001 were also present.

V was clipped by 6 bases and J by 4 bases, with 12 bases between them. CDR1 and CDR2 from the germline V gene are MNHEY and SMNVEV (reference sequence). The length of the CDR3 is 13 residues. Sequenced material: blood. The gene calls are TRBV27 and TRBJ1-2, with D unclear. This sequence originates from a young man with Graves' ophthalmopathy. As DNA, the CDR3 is TGTGCCAGCAGCTTGGGATCTGGCTATGGCTACACCTTC. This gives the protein CASSLGSGYGYTF.